Here is one T cell receptor beta chain with its context. What it binds is unknown. A junction end diverges from the germline sequence, so it may reflect a read error. The data were obtained in a study of cytomegalovirus exposure and HLA in healthy donors. Study overall: Inside one of the first data releases sat roughly 80 million unique TCRs taken from HLA-typed donors. Study results and limitations: Later work associated fewer than 20,000 TCR beta sequences with HLA alleles at 0.05 false discovery rate. Indistinguishability led to the exclusion of some V segments, TRBV6-2 and TRBV6-3 included. Cytomegalovirus-associated status was assigned to about 170 TCR beta chains.

Germline CDR1 reads SEHNR; CDR2 reads FQNEAQ (reference sequence). This CDR3 contains 15 residues. PCR involved 60 Vbeta and 13 Jbeta primers. Clones were sequenced by immunoSEQ multiplex PCR, and TCRdb holds only the in-frame ones, with some missing. The sample includes about 100,000 clones, around 74% of them seen just once. The sequencing sample was made of PBMCs. V is TRBV7-9 and J is TRBJ2-1, with 13 bases lining up with TRBD2. The sequence was obtained from a woman aged 35 to 49 in good health and CMV-seronegative. CDR3 sequence: CSSSFSTSGRAEQFF. CDR3 DNA sequence: TGTTCCAGCAGCTTTAGCACTAGCGGGAGGGCTGAGCAGTTCTTC.